The 31 T cell receptor beta chains in this list originate from one sample, sequenced in a study of tumor-infiltrating lymphocytes in oesophageal squamous cell carcinoma. Using its own MiXCR run on the PCR reads, TCRdb lists one record per CDR3 protein. The table shows roughly 20,000 distinct CDR3 sequences, with roughly two fifths occurring only once. Sequenced input: esophageal tumor tissue. The receptors were gathered from a male donor with esophageal squamous cell carcinoma.

This clonotype was seen many times. V and J are TRBV10-1 and TRBJ2-1, with 10 positions matching TRBD2. V was pared by 7 bases and J by 6 bases, with 9 bases of the junction left unmatched. CDR1 is WNHNN, CDR2 SYGVQD, per germline (reference sequence). The CDR3 totals 15 residues. Here the CDR3 DNA reads TGCGCCAGCATCCTTAGCGGGAGGATAAGCAATGAGCAGTTCTTC. Its translation is CASILSGRISNEQFF.

About this clonotype: At one end the junction does not follow the germline gene, possibly because of a read error. The V call is TRBV7-7, the J call TRBJ2-1; TRBD2 might be the D (6 bases). The CDR3 has 13 amino acids. CDR1 SSHAT and CDR2 FNYEAQ come from the germline V gene (reference sequence). The CDR3 DNA is TGTGCTAGCAGCGCCGGGACTTACAATGAGCAGTTCTTC. This gives the protein CASSAGTYNEQFF.

This clonotype has just a few counts. This sequence joins TRBV7-8 and TRBJ1-5; 7 positions match TRBD1. Germline lookup yields CDR1 SGHVS and CDR2 FQNEAQ. The CDR3 covers 18 residues. The V and J ends lost 5 bases and 0 bases, in that order; junction bases with no gene match: 13. In nucleotides, the CDR3 is TGTGCCAGCAGCCCAAGAGCGACAGGGTCCTATAGCAATCAGCCCCAGCATTTT. The encoded protein is CASSPRATGSYSNQPQHF.

The table lists this clonotype with many counts. The chain carries TRBV7-6 and TRBJ1-6; the match to TRBD1 covers 10 bases. This CDR3 has 15 residues. In germline, CDR1 is SGHVS, CDR2 FNYEAQ. The V and J ends lost 3 bases and 5 bases, in that order; junction bases with no gene match: 1. The CDR3 nucleotides read TGTGCCAGCAGCTTGGGGACAGGGGATAATTCACCCCTCCACTTT. Amino acids: CASSLGTGDNSPLHF.

This clonotype was recorded a few times. A read error may explain this, as a much larger clone is one base away. The chain couples TRBV27 to TRBJ2-5; D may be TRBD2 (5 bases). Germline loops: CDR1 MNHEY, CDR2 SMNVEV (reference sequence). The CDR3 totals 15 residues. The germline V and J ends were trimmed by 3 bases and 11 bases, with 22 bases remaining between them. CDR3 DNA: TGTGCCAGCAGTTTTGGTGACACTAGATACAATGAGCAGTACTTC. Translation gives CASSFGDTRYNEQYF.

This clonotype was seen repeatedly, ten times or more. The gene calls are TRBV7-3 and TRBJ2-7, with 9 bases matching TRBD1. The V and J ends lost 5 bases and 8 bases, in that order; junction bases with no gene match: 4. CDR3 length equals 12 residues. Per germline, CDR1 SGHTA and CDR2 FQGTGA. CDR3 DNA sequence: TGTGCCAGCAGCACGACAGGGGGAAAGCAGTACTTC. Translation: CASSTTGGKQYF.

This chain links TRBV7-3 with TRBJ2-1; D uncertain. This CDR3 comprises 14 residues. CDR1 and CDR2 (germline): SGHTA, FQGTGA. Between the trimmed V and J ends, which lost 7 bases and 0 bases, there was a span of 10 bases. CDR3 bases: TGTGCCAGCAAAGGCCGAGACTCCTACAATGAGCAGTTCTTC. Amino acid sequence: CASKGRDSYNEQFF. Filled out from reference TRBV7-3 and TRBJ2-1, the complete variable domain reads GAGVSQTPSNKVTEKGKYVELRCDPISGHTALYWYRQSLGQGPEFLIYFQGTGAADDSGLPNDRFFAVRPEGSVSTLKIQRTERGDSAVYLCASKGRDSYNEQFFGPGTRLTVL.

This clonotype was observed a few times. The V call is TRBV12-3 or TRBV12-4, the J call TRBJ1-1; the D is unclear. V lost 6 bases and J 5 bases, leaving 7 bases between the germline ends. This CDR3 is 11 amino acids long. The CDR3 region has the DNA TGTGCCAGCAGCCGTAGGACTGAAGCTTTCTTT. This codes for CASSRRTEAFF.

This clonotype was recorded at least ten times. The gene calls are TRBV12-3 or TRBV12-4 and TRBJ1-1; D remains ambiguous. This CDR3 comprises 14 residues. Trimming removed 5 bases at V and 3 bases at J, with 13 bases between. The CDR3, as DNA: TGTGCCAGCAGTCCCCCGGACCGGCACACTGAAGCTTTCTTT. Its translation: CASSPPDRHTEAFF.

Many counts were recorded for this clonotype. The chain joins TRBV5-5 to TRBJ1-1; D is uncertain. Germline CDR1 and CDR2: SGHKS and YYEKEE (reference sequence). The CDR3 runs to 13 residues. Trimming stripped 6 bases from V and 1 base from J, with 10 bases between. The CDR3 protein is CASISGGNTEAFF. As DNA, the CDR3 is TGTGCCAGCATCTCCGGTGGGAACACTGAAGCTTTCTTT.

This clonotype was counted a few times. The chain carries TRBV7-9 and TRBJ2-5, with D tentatively TRBD2 (6 bases). This CDR3 has 13 amino acids. Germline CDR1 is SEHNR and CDR2 is FQNEAQ (reference sequence). Between the trimmed V and J ends, which lost 6 bases and 5 bases, there was a span of 13 bases. CDR3 nucleotide sequence: TGTGCCAGCAGGGGCGGGGCCGGGGAGACCCAGTACTTC. Encoded protein: CASRGGAGETQYF.

This rearrangement joins TRBV7-4 to TRBJ2-3; possible D gene TRBD2, 5 bases. Trimming removed 3 bases at V and 3 bases at J, with 19 bases between. CDR1 SGHVT and CDR2 SQSDAQ come from the germline V gene. This CDR3 has 17 amino acids. The CDR3 sequence is CASSLAGRGSFTDTQYF. CDR3 coding DNA: TGTGCCAGCAGCTTGGCAGGAAGAGGGTCTTTTACAGATACGCAGTATTTT.

This rearrangement joins TRBV7-2 to TRBJ2-2, with 8 positions matching TRBD1. Germline CDR1 and CDR2: SGHTA and FQGNSA. After removal of 5 bases from V and 8 bases from J, the junction contained 7 bases not matched to a gene. The CDR3 has 14 residues. This CDR3 is CASSPSQGAGELFF. The CDR3 DNA is TGTGCCAGCAGCCCGTCCCAGGGGGCGGGGGAGCTGTTTTTT. The full variable domain, in which reference TRBV7-2 and TRBJ2-2 provide the parts outside the CDR3, is GAGVSQSPSNKVTEKGKDVELRCDPISGHTALYWYRQSLGQGLEFLIYFQGNSAPDKSGLPSDRFSAERTGGSVSTLTIQRTQQEDSAVYLCASSPSQGAGELFFGEGSRLTVL.

This clonotype was seen many times. The conserved closing phenylalanine or tryptophan is absent in this CDR3, likely reflecting a read error. No DNA is shown, since the ends of the CDR3 on it are uncertain; the CDR3 is the one TCRdb lists. The CDR3 reads CASRWLAGA. The rearrangement uses TRBV27 and TRBJ2-6; TRBD2, the table's D call, was not compared with the DNA. The V gene's germline CDR1 is MNHEY and CDR2 SMNVEV (reference sequence). 9 amino acids form the CDR3, both terminal residues included.

Turning to this clonotype: One end of the junction varies from germline; a read error may be responsible. The chain couples TRBV7-7 to TRBJ2-1, with unresolved D. This CDR3 is built from 15 residues. In germline, CDR1 is SSHAT, CDR2 FNYEAQ (reference sequence). The CDR3 spells CASSLSASSYNEQFF. The DNA for the CDR3 is TGTGCTAGCAGCTTGTCGGCAAGCTCCTACAATGAGCAGTTCTTC.

This clonotype has a handful of counts. A much larger clonotype is one base distant, so this may be a read error. This chain connects TRBV11-1 to TRBJ2-3; D possibly matches TRBD1 or TRBD2 (5 bases each). This CDR3 spans 15 amino acids. The germline V and J ends were trimmed by 3 bases and 14 bases, with 24 bases remaining between them. CDR1 is SGHAT, CDR2 FQDESV, per germline (reference sequence). CDR3 DNA sequence: TGTGCCAGCAGCTTTGGGACCGCGAACACCGGGGAGCTGTATTTT. This encodes CASSFGTANTGELYF.

In DNA form, the CDR3 reads TGTGCCAGCAGCTTATCTGGGGTTAGAGATACGCAGTATTTT. Its protein is CASSLSGVRDTQYF. V usage is TRBV7-3 and J usage is TRBJ2-3; D is undetermined. The CDR3 consists of 14 residues. V shed 2 bases and J shed 5 bases, with 11 bases lying between them. From germline, CDR1 is SGHTA and CDR2 FQGTGA.

This clonotype was counted at least ten times. CDR3 sequence: CASSQGTPAFF. In nucleotides, the CDR3 is TGTGCCAGCAGCCAGGGGACACCAGCTTTCTTT. The genes are TRBV7-9 and TRBJ1-1, with D maybe TRBD1 (6 bases). Deletions cut 5 bases from V and 10 bases from J, with 11 bases between. The V gene's germline CDR1 is SEHNR and CDR2 FQNEAQ (reference sequence). The CDR3 is 11 amino acids.

This clonotype appeared a few times. The CDR3 coding sequence is TGTGCCAGCAGTTGGACAGGGGGTGAGCAGTTCTTC. It translates to CASSWTGGEQFF. V and J are TRBV12-3 or TRBV12-4 and TRBJ2-1; 10 positions agree with TRBD1. With 4 bases clipped from V and 9 bases from J, the junction kept 0 bases outside the gene matches. CDR3 size: 12 residues.

The V and J genes are TRBV6-8 and TRBJ1-5; D unresolved. Germline V CDR1 and CDR2: MNHGY, SAAAGT. This CDR3 is 13 amino acids long. Trimming removed 6 bases from V and 7 bases from J, with 13 bases in between. Here the CDR3 reads CASSPAQSQPQHF. The CDR3 nucleotides read TGTGCCAGCAGCCCCGCCCAATCCCAGCCCCAGCATTTT.

The chain carries TRBV6-1 and TRBJ2-1; D is ambiguous. Deletions cut 8 bases from V and 0 bases from J, with 11 bases between. Germline-derived CDR1 and CDR2 are MNHNS and SASEGT. This CDR3 has 14 amino acids. CDR3 DNA: TGTGCCAGCCCCTGGTCAAACTCCTACAATGAGCAGTTCTTC. Protein: CASPWSNSYNEQFF.

V is TRBV11-2 and J is TRBJ2-3; 8 bases line up with TRBD2. TRBJ2-7 explains the end of the DNA better; the J call may be wrong. This CDR3 is 20 amino acids long. Per the germline V gene, CDR1 is SGHAT and CDR2 is FQNNGV. CDR3: CASSLRALGGANSGPYEQYF. In DNA form, the CDR3 reads TGTGCCAGCAGCTTACGTGCCCTCGGGGGGGCGAACTCCGGCCCCTACGAGCAGTACTTC.

This clonotype was recorded at least ten times. This sequence joins TRBV12-3 or TRBV12-4 and TRBJ1-1, with D hard to call. There are 13 residues in the CDR3. Trimming took 6 bases from V and 2 from J, leaving 10 bases between them. The CDR3 spells CASSWGANTEAFF. The CDR3 nucleotides read TGTGCCAGCAGCTGGGGAGCAAACACTGAAGCTTTCTTT.

The chain links TRBV24-1 to TRBJ1-2; TRBD1 is a possible D gene (5 bases). This CDR3 comprises 13 residues. From germline, CDR1 is KGHDR and CDR2 SFDVKD. Trimming stripped 2 bases from V and 6 bases from J, with 9 bases between. The CDR3 sequence is CATSDWQGNGYTF. The DNA of the CDR3 is TGTGCCACCAGTGATTGGCAGGGAAATGGCTACACCTTC.

By share of the sample, this clonotype is medium-sized. This chain links TRBV7-9 with TRBJ2-2; 7 bases map to TRBD1. The CDR3 totals 16 residues. Germline loops: CDR1 SEHNR, CDR2 FQNEAQ (reference sequence). The trim removed 1 base at V and 7 bases at J, leaving 9 bases unmatched. The CDR3 is CASSLGGGAFDGELFF. The DNA of the CDR3 is TGTGCCAGCAGCTTAGGAGGGGGCGCGTTCGACGGGGAGCTGTTTTTT.

On this clonotype itself: The CDR3 does not close with the conserved phenylalanine or tryptophan, likely indicating a read error. The limits of the CDR3 on the DNA are not certain, so only TCRdb's listed CDR3 is given. This chain joins TRBV11-2 and TRBJ2-7. CDR1 and CDR2 from the germline V gene are SGHAT and FQNNGV. The CDR3 spans 11 amino acids, including both terminal residues. CDR3 sequence reads: CASSSGNWEYC.

Regarding this clonotype: A read error may produce the germline difference seen at one junction end. V is TRBV7-2 and J is TRBJ2-7; 13 positions agree with TRBD2. The end of the DNA fits TRBJ2-5 better, so the J call may be wrong. The germline V gene has CDR1 SGHTA and CDR2 FQGNSA. The CDR3 sequence is 17 residues long. This CDR3 reads CASSVATSGGARETQYF. The CDR3 nucleotides are TGTGCCAGCAGCGTAGCTACTAGCGGGGGGGCCAGGGAGACCCAGTACTTC.

By share, this clonotype ranks as medium-sized. CDR3 nucleotides: TGTGCCACATATCGGGGGGGCGATTACAATGAGCAGTTCTTC. Amino acid sequence: CATYRGGDYNEQFF. The chain carries TRBV27 and TRBJ2-1; 8 nucleotides agree with TRBD2. The length of the CDR3 is 14 residues. Per the germline V gene, CDR1 is MNHEY and CDR2 is SMNVEV (reference sequence). The ends lost 10 bases at V and 4 bases at J; junction bases unmatched: 9.

In this sample, this clonotype turned up once. This chain links TRBV11-2 with TRBJ1-1; no definite D call. The CDR3 has 11 residues. Trimming pared 2 bases from V and 6 bases from J, leaving 4 bases between. Germline-derived CDR1 and CDR2 are SGHAT and FQNNGV. CDR3 residues: CASSLRSEAFF. CDR3 DNA: TGTGCCAGCAGCTTACGCTCTGAAGCTTTCTTT. The complete variable domain, with remaining parts taken from reference TRBV11-2 and TRBJ1-1, reads EAGVAQSPRYKIIEKRQSVAFWCNPISGHATLYWYQQILGQGPKLLIQFQNNGVVDDSQLPKDRFSAERLKGVDSTLKIQPAKLEDSAVYLCASSLRSEAFFGQGTRLTVV.

There are many counts of this clonotype. The CDR3 reads CASSYLGGPDTQYF. The CDR3 nucleotides read TGTGCCAGCAGTTACCTAGGAGGGCCAGATACGCAGTATTTT. The V gene is TRBV27, the J gene TRBJ2-3; TRBD2 is a possible D gene (6 bases). Trimming removed 4 bases at V and 4 bases at J, with 12 bases between. The CDR3 runs 14 residues. CDR1 and CDR2 from the germline V gene are MNHEY and SMNVEV (reference sequence).

This clonotype came up many times. This chain uses TRBV6-1 with TRBJ2-1, with 8 bases identical to TRBD2. The V and J ends lost 5 bases and 7 bases, in that order; junction bases with no gene match: 10. The CDR3 contains 15 residues. The V gene's germline CDR1 is MNHNS and CDR2 SASEGT. CDR3 nucleotides: TGTGCCAGCAGTTTGACCCTAGCGGGTGGTAATGAGCAGTTCTTC. Its translation is CASSLTLAGGNEQFF.